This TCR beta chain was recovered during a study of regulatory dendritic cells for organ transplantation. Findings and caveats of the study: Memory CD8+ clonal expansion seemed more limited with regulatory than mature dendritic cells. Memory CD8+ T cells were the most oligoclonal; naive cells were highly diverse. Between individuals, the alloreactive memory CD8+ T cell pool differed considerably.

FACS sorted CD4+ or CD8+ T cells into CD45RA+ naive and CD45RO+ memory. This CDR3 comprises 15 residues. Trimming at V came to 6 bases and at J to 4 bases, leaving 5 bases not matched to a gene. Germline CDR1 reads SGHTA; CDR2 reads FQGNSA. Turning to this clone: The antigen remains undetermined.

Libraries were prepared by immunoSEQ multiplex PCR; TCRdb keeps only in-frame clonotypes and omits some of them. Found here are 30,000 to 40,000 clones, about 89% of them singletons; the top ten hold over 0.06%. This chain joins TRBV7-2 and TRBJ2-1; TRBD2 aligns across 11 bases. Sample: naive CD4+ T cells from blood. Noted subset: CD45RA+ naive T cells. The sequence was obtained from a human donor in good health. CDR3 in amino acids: CASRRLAGGYNEQFF. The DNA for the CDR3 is TGTGCCAGCAGACGATTAGCGGGAGGGTACAATGAGCAGTTCTTC.